The rows below give T cell receptor beta chains drawn from one sample of a study of brain T cells in children with intractable seizures. Method: immunoSEQ multiplex PCR; TCRdb's copy keeps in-frame clones and lacks some. Counted here are 95,000 to 120,000 clones, 94% occurring once; the ten biggest clones make up 3.8%. The sequencing used peripheral blood, collected at surgery. The origin of the receptors is a boy in the first two years of life with hemimegalencephaly and intractable seizures. Each CDR3 is given with its conserved first and last residue. A D gene is named only where the DNA matches it firmly. Expanded clones get a size class; other rows say once, few or many, or leave the size out.

J | D | size | V | DNA | CDR3
TRBJ2-1 | NA | NA | TRBV10-3 | TGTGCCATCAAGGGCGGAGGGTCCTACAATGAGCAGTTCTTC | CAIKGGGSYNEQFF
TRBJ2-7 | NA | once | TRBV29-1 | TGCAGCGTCGGCCCAGGGGAGAGCTCCTACGAGCAGTACTTC | CSVGPGESSYEQYF
TRBJ2-6 | NA | NA | TRBV19 | TGTGCCAGTAGTATCTCGGGGCCCCTCCTCTCTGGGGCCAACGTCCTGACTTTC | CASSISGPLLSGANVLTF
TRBJ2-5 | TRBD2 | NA | TRBV11-2 | TGTGCCAGCAGCTTAGATCTAGCGGGAGAGACCCAGTACTTC | CASSLDLAGETQYF
TRBJ2-2 | NA | NA | TRBV24-1 | TGTGCCACCAGTGAAACCACAGGGAACGGGGCCGGGGAGCTGTTTTTT | CATSETTGNGAGELFF
TRBJ1-2 | NA | NA | TRBV6-5 | TGTGCCAGCAGTTACTCGAGAGACAGCTATGGCTACACCTTC | CASSYSRDSYGYTF
TRBJ2-7 | NA | NA | TRBV18 | TGTGCCAGCTCACCACCAAGACTGCCCTACGAGCAGTACTTC | CASSPPRLPYEQYF
TRBJ1-1 | TRBD1 | NA | TRBV11-2 | TGTGCCAGCAGCCCCAGGGGGGACACTGAAGCTTTCTTT | CASSPRGDTEAFF
TRBJ1-5 | NA | NA | TRBV6-5 | TGTGCCAGCAGTTCCCAAAATCAGCCCCAGCATTTT | CASSSQNQPQHF
TRBJ1-1 | NA | NA | TRBV7-3 | TGTGCCAGCAGCTTAGGAGGGTTGAACACTGAAGCTTTCTTT | CASSLGGLNTEAFF
TRBJ2-1 | TRBD1 | NA | TRBV7-2 | TGTGCCAGCAGCTTTGATGGGACAGGGAGGCTTGAGCAGTTCTTC | CASSFDGTGRLEQFF
TRBJ2-2 | NA | NA | TRBV28 | TGTGCCAGCTCCCACCCGGGAAGCTTTAACGCGAACACCGGGGAGCTGTTTTTT | CASSHPGSFNANTGELFF
TRBJ2-7 | TRBD1 | NA | TRBV11-2 | TGTGCCAGCAGCTTAGTGGCAGGGGGCGCCGAGTACGAGCAGTACTTC | CASSLVAGGAEYEQYF
TRBJ1-4 | NA | NA | TRBV24-1 | TGTGCCACCAGTGATGCGCGGATTACAACTAATGAAAAACTGTTTTTT | CATSDARITTNEKLFF
TRBJ1-1 | NA | NA | TRBV2 | TGTGCCAGCAGCGCACGGGCGCGGGTGAACACTGAAGCTTTCTTT | CASSARARVNTEAFF
TRBJ2-5 | TRBD2 | NA | TRBV4-1 | TGCGCCAGCAGCCAAGTAGGCGGGGGAGAGACCCAGTACTTC | CASSQVGGGETQYF
TRBJ2-1 | TRBD2 | NA | TRBV28 | TGTGCCAGCAGTTTCCCGGCGGGAGAAACCTACAATGAGCAGTTCTTC | CASSFPAGETYNEQFF
TRBJ1-5 | TRBD1 | NA | TRBV5-6 | TGTGCCAGCAGTTACAGGGGGACCGGCAATCAGCCCCAGCATTTT | CASSYRGTGNQPQHF
TRBJ1-5 | NA | NA | TRBV28 | TGTGCCAGCAGTTTACCACAGGGCCCTAGCAATCAGCCCCAGCATTTT | CASSLPQGPSNQPQHF
TRBJ1-6 | TRBD1 | NA | TRBV4-3 | TGCGCCAGCAGCCAAGAACCGGGACAGAATAATTCACCCCTCCACTTT | CASSQEPGQNNSPLHF
TRBJ2-1 | TRBD2 | once | TRBV7-2 | TGTGCCAGTCAACGGGGGAGGGCGGCCAATGAGCAGTTCTTC | CASQRGRAANEQFF
TRBJ2-1 | TRBD2 | NA | TRBV10-2 | TGCGCCAGCAGCTCCAGCGGGAACCCCTACAATGAGCAGTTCTTC | CASSSSGNPYNEQFF
TRBJ2-1 | NA | NA | TRBV7-9 | TGTGCCAGCAGCTCTCCACAGGTTTCCTACAATGAGCAGTTCTTC | CASSSPQVSYNEQFF
TRBJ2-1 | TRBD2 | once | TRBV6-2/TRBV6-3 | TGTGCCAGCAGCCAAGGGACTAGCGACTACAATGAGCAGTTCTTC | CASSQGTSDYNEQFF
TRBJ1-5 | NA | NA | TRBV7-3 | TGTGCCGGAGGGACAAATCAGCCCCAGCATTTT | CAGGTNQPQHF
TRBJ2-2 | TRBD1 | NA | TRBV19 | TGTGCCAGTAGTATAGGGGACAGGGGCTACACCGGGGAGCTGTTTTTT | CASSIGDRGYTGELFF
TRBJ1-6 | NA | NA | TRBV28 | TGTGCCAGCAGCCCTCTTAGAGGTGGGGGATCACCCCTCCACTTT | CASSPLRGGGSPLHF
TRBJ2-7 | TRBD2 | NA | TRBV9 | TGTGCCAGCAGCGTCGGGGGACTAGCGGGAGGTTCCGAGCAGTACTTC | CASSVGGLAGGSEQYF
TRBJ2-5 | NA | NA | TRBV28 | TGTGCCAGCAGTGACAGACCCCAAGAGACCCAGTACTTC | CASSDRPQETQYF
TRBJ2-5 | TRBD1 | NA | TRBV7-6 | TGTGCCAGCAGCGGAACCGGGACAGGTTTGCCAAAGCACCAAGAGACCCAGTACTTC | CASSGTGTGLPKHQETQYF
TRBJ2-1 | TRBD2 | NA | TRBV2 | TGTGCCAGCAGCCGGGAGGGGGTCGAATACAATGAGCAGTTCTTC | CASSREGVEYNEQFF
TRBJ2-1 | TRBD1 | NA | TRBV19 | TGTGCCAGTAGTATAGTCGGGACAGCCACATCCTACAATGAGCAGTTCTTC | CASSIVGTATSYNEQFF
TRBJ1-6 | NA | NA | TRBV28 | TGTGCCAGCAGTTTTAGGTTTCCCTCCTATAATTCACCCCTCCACTTT | CASSFRFPSYNSPLHF
TRBJ1-1 | TRBD1 | NA | TRBV29-1 | TGCAGCGTCCTCCGACAGGGAGGACGAGCTTTCTTT | CSVLRQGGRAFF
TRBJ1-4 | NA | NA | TRBV3-1/TRBV3-2 | TGTGCCAGCAGCCGATGGACGGGGGGATTAGCTAATGAAAAACTGTTTTTT | CASSRWTGGLANEKLFF